This T cell receptor (beta chain) was obtained from a study of cytomegalovirus exposure and HLA in healthy donors. Study background: From donors who were HLA-typed, an early data release held 70 million to 90 million unique TCRs. Membership in the Caucasian-associated ancestry cluster was found for 75% to 90% of roughly 400 genotyped donors. Study observations and caveats: Links to common viral pathogens appeared, in a later analysis, for several of the most significant clusters.

PCR primers comprised 60 Vbeta and 13 Jbeta primers. Under the authors' procedure: A later analysis tallied 65 million to 85 million unique TCR beta chains, approximately 11 million of them shared. TCRdb's copy holds only in-frame clones and misses some; the assay was immunoSEQ multiplex PCR. V, J and clone size were drawn from that table, and D and trimming were deduced from the DNA. The table lists roughly 120,000 clones, 60% to 85% of them singletons. On this clone: What it binds is unknown.

Trimming took 6 bases from V and 0 from J, leaving 15 bases between them. The CDR3 is 15 residues long. Looked up from germline, CDR1 is MNHNS and CDR2 is SASEGT. The material sequenced was PBMCs. The V and J genes are TRBV6-1 and TRBJ2-7; a weak D match, TRBD2 (5 bases). The clonotype originates from a man between 50 and 59 years old in good health and CMV-seronegative. The CDR3 protein is CASRAVFTSSYEQYV. The CDR3 DNA reads as TGTGCCAGCAGAGCGGTTTTTACCAGCTCCTACGAGCAGTACGTC.